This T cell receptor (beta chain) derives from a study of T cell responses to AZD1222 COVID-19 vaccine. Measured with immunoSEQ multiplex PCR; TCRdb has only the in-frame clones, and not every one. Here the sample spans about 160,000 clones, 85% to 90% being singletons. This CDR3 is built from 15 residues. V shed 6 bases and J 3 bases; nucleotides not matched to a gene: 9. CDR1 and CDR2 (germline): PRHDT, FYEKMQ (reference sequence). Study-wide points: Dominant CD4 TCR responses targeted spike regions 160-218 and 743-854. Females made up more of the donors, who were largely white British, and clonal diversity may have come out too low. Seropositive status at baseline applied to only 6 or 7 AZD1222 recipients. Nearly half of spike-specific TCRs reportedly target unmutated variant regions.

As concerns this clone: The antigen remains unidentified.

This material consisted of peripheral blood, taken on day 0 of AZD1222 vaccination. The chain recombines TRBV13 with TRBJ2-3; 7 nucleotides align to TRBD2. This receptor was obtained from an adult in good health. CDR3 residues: CASSQRGGGTDTQYF. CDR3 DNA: TGTGCCAGCAGTCAGCGGGGTGGGGGGACAGATACGCAGTATTTT.